This T cell receptor beta chain was documented in a study of blood T cell repertoires in COVID-19. Study-level background: Sites across the United States, Italy and Spain contributed samples from acute and convalescent COVID-19. T cells, B-cell-depleted T cells, or PBMCs provided the cDNA or gDNA that served as material.

In the study's own analysis: Amplification of reference gene primers was used by the study to estimate nucleated cell counts. The table came from immunoSEQ multiplex PCR; TCRdb's copy has only in-frame clones and leaves some out. Clone size and V and J calls were adopted from that table, with D and trimming inferred from the DNA. The sample yields some 300,000 clones, approximately 90% seen once. Germline CDR1 reads MNHEY; CDR2 reads SVGAGI. V was shortened by 0 bases and J by 8 bases, with 5 bases between the two germline ends. This CDR3 is 13 amino acids long. Material: peripheral blood. The chain carries TRBV6-5 and TRBJ1-6; D ambiguous. The receptor was derived from a man between 18 and 35 years old with active or convalescent COVID-19. CDR3: CASSYSLYSPLHF. In DNA form, the CDR3 reads TGTGCCAGCAGTTACTCCCTCTATTCACCCCTCCACTTT.